Each of the 14 T cell receptor beta chains below was sequenced from the same sample in a study of vaccination and CD4 T cells after COVID-19. For these receptors, no antigen is known. An Oncomine TCR Beta short-read assay was used to sequence the DNA from cultured CD4+ T cells. TCRdb re-called the PCR reads with MiXCR, one entry per CDR3 protein. Here the sample spans roughly 5,200 distinct CDR3 sequences, 25% to 35% being singletons. Treatment indicated: roughly 11-day PBMC culture with coronavirus spike peptide pools or control peptides (ViraFEST assay). The source was CD4+ T cells from blood, cultured in vitro, collected after SARS-CoV-2 vaccination. The source of these receptors is a human donor who had recovered from COVID-19.

J is TRBJ2-7 and V is TRBV10-1; possibly TRBD2 for D (5 bases). The V end was cut by 2 bases, the J end by 3 bases, with 14 bases between. CDR3 length equals 15 residues. Germline assignment: CDR1 WNHNN and CDR2 SYGVQD (reference sequence). The CDR3 spells CASSETVSGNYEQYF. CDR3 sequence (DNA): TGCGCCAGCAGTGAGACCGTGTCGGGAAACTACGAGCAGTACTTC.

The chain is built from TRBV29-1 and TRBJ2-6, with D perhaps TRBD2 (5 bases). This CDR3 is 13 amino acids long. The germline CDR1 and CDR2 sequences are SQVTM and ANQGSEA. With 7 bases removed from V and 4 bases from J, the gap between germline ends came to 11 bases. Here the CDR3 DNA reads TGCAGCGCCACGGAGGCAGGGGCCAACGTCCTGACTTTC. Encoded protein: CSATEAGANVLTF.

Relative to its sample, this clonotype is medium-sized. The gene calls are TRBV7-8 and TRBJ2-5; D perhaps matches TRBD2 (6 bases). V lost 5 bases to trimming and J lost 2 bases, with 9 bases between them. Germline assignment: CDR1 SGHVS and CDR2 FQNEAQ. There are 13 residues in the CDR3. CDR3 coding DNA: TGTGCCAGCAGCCTAGGACTACAAGAGACCCAGTACTTC. Translating it yields CASSLGLQETQYF.

By sample share, this clonotype is medium-sized. The J gene is TRBJ2-5, the V gene TRBV27; no firm D call. The germline V gene encodes CDR1 MNHEY and CDR2 SMNVEV (reference sequence). This CDR3 contains 13 residues. V lost 4 bases, J lost 0 bases, and 6 bases lay in between. The DNA of the CDR3 is TGTGCCAGCAGTTCGATGTACCAAGAGACCCAGTACTTC. Protein: CASSSMYQETQYF.

CDR3: CASSGDSGGIQYF. The CDR3 DNA is TGTGCCAGCAGCGGGGACAGTGGAGGAATCCAGTACTTC. This chain joins TRBV2 and TRBJ2-5, with 7 bases lining up with TRBD1. In germline, CDR1 is SNHLY, CDR2 FYNNEI. The CDR3 spans 13 residues. V trimming: 6 bases; J trimming: 10 bases; junction bases outside the gene matches: 11.

By proportion, this clonotype is medium-sized. The chain employs TRBV15 and TRBJ2-7; no definite D call. The CDR3 has 14 residues. Germline V gene sequence: CDR1 LNHNV, CDR2 YYDKDF (reference sequence). The V end was cut by 2 bases, the J end by 2 bases, with 10 bases between. The CDR3 loop is CATSRRNLPYEQYF. Written as DNA, the CDR3 is TGTGCCACCAGCAGAAGAAATCTTCCCTACGAGCAGTACTTC.

A few counts support this clonotype. The chain recombines TRBV19 with TRBJ1-1; no clear D gene. Trimming took off 4 bases at V and 6 bases at J, with 15 bases between the two ends. CDR1 is LNHDA, CDR2 SQIVND, per germline (reference sequence). This CDR3 spans 14 amino acids. The CDR3 sequence: CASSTLGSGAEAFF. The CDR3 nucleotides read TGTGCCAGTAGTACTCTAGGTTCGGGAGCTGAAGCTTTCTTT.

Remarks on this clonotype: Germline is not matched at one junction end, which may reflect a read error. The rearrangement links TRBV7-8 to TRBJ2-5, with 9 bases that match TRBD2. The CDR3 spans 12 residues. Germline CDR1 is SGHVS and CDR2 is FQNEAQ. The chain's CDR3 is CASSLTTSGGHF. The CDR3 DNA is TGTGCCAGCAGCCTAACGACTAGCGGAGGTCACTTC.

The sample holds a few counts of this clonotype. In DNA, the CDR3 is TGTGCCAGCAGTCAGAGCAGGACGGGCCTTAGCTCCTACGAGCAGTACTTC. This translates into CASSQSRTGLSSYEQYF. The chain employs TRBV6-1 and TRBJ2-7; unclear D gene. The CDR3 runs to 17 residues. V was cut by 5 bases and J by 0 bases, with 20 bases left in between. Germline V lookup: CDR1 MNHNS, CDR2 SASEGT.

V gene TRBV28 combines with J gene TRBJ2-7; the D is unclear. The germline CDR1 and CDR2 sequences are MDHEN and SYDVKM. CDR3 length: 11 residues. Trimming took 1 base from V and 6 from J, leaving 4 bases between them. CDR3 region: CASSLLSEQYF. The CDR3 coding sequence is TGTGCCAGCAGTTTATTGAGCGAGCAGTACTTC. Based on the CDR3 plus reference TRBV28 and TRBJ2-7, the full variable domain is DVKVTQSSRYLVKRTGEKVFLECVQDMDHENMFWYRQDPGLGLRLIYFSYDVKMKEKGDIPEGYSVSREKKERFSLILESASTNQTSMYLCASSLLSEQYFGPGTRLTVT.

This clonotype appeared a few times. The chain links TRBV6-1 to TRBJ2-1; maybe TRBD1 (6 bases). Germline CDR1 and CDR2: MNHNS and SASEGT. This CDR3 contains 14 residues. V gave up 6 bases and J gave up 8 bases, with 17 bases separating them. The CDR3 DNA sequence: TGTGCCAGCAGCCTCGACAGGTTGAGCGATGAGCAGTTCTTC. Its translation is CASSLDRLSDEQFF.

The table lists this clonotype with a few counts. The rearrangement links TRBV28 to TRBJ2-7; 11 bases fit TRBD1. Germline CDR1 MDHEN, CDR2 SYDVKM. The V and J ends lost 5 bases and 3 bases, in that order; junction bases with no gene match: 9. The CDR3 runs 16 residues. CDR3 loop: CASSAYPGQGDYEQYF. CDR3 DNA: TGTGCCAGCAGTGCTTATCCGGGACAGGGGGACTACGAGCAGTACTTC.

By sample share, this clonotype is large. The V gene is TRBV7-2, the J gene TRBJ1-2; 7 bases line up with TRBD1. The J segment lost 6 bases and the V segment lost 3 bases, leaving 10 bases of the junction unmatched. Germline-derived CDR1 and CDR2 are SGHTA and FQGNSA. This CDR3 contains 15 residues. The DNA for the CDR3 is TGTGCCAGCAGCTTTTATCTAACAGGGGACGATGGCTACACCTTC. Protein: CASSFYLTGDDGYTF.

The V and J genes are TRBV20-1 and TRBJ1-2; D call uncertain. The CDR3 length is 11 residues. Between the trimmed V and J ends, which lost 6 bases and 7 bases, there was a span of 12 bases. Germline V CDR1 and CDR2: DFQATT, SNEGSKA (reference sequence). CDR3 DNA: TGCAGTGCCTCGAAGGTCTCTGGCTACACCTTC. It yields the protein CSASKVSGYTF.